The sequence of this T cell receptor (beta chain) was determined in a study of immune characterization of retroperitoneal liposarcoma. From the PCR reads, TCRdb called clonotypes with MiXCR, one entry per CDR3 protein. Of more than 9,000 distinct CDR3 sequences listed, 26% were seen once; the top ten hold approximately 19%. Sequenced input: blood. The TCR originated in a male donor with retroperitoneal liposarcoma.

The CDR3 sequence: CASSQGRGGPTYNEQFF. CDR3 sequence (DNA): TGCGCCAGCAGCCAAGGTCGAGGGGGACCTACCTACAATGAGCAGTTCTTC. The V gene is TRBV4-3, the J gene TRBJ2-1, with D perhaps TRBD1 (6 bases). CDR1 is LGHNA and CDR2 is YSLEER in the germline V gene. V was pared by 1 base and J by 2 bases, with 15 bases between. The CDR3 has 17 residues.